These T cell receptor beta chains were read from a single sample in a study of T cell changes during pregnancy in multiple sclerosis. Method: immunoSEQ multiplex PCR; TCRdb's copy keeps in-frame clones and lacks some. Of roughly 42,000 clones detected, about 89% appear once; the ten largest clones hold 0.45% to 0.6%. This specimen consisted of CD4+ T cells from peripheral blood mononuclear cells, obtained in the first trimester of pregnancy. Receptors originate from a female donor with multiple sclerosis, enrolled in a pregnancy study. The conserved cysteine and the conserved F or W are not part of the CDR3 here. Clone size is not always given. Where it is, it says once, few, many or a class for expanded clones.

clone_size	v_call	j_call	cdr3_aa
NA	TRBV12-5	TRBJ2-6	ASGLVLSSGANVLT
NA	TRBV5-6	TRBJ2-2	ASSLVAGGVPRELF
NA	TRBV7-8	TRBJ2-2	ASSQQSGIYTGELF
NA	TRBV18	TRBJ2-7	ASSPVAGGPGEQY
once	TRBV2	TRBJ2-1	ASQGLAIYRSYNEQF
NA	TRBV4-2	TRBJ2-1	ASSQDWASGSEQF
NA	TRBV7-6	TRBJ2-5	ASSLGSGGGETQY
NA	TRBV6-1	TRBJ2-7	ASSTGPSPAYEQY
NA	TRBV7-8	TRBJ1-2	ASSSIRDRGPSNYGYT
NA	TRBV28	TRBJ2-1	ASRRLAGAVEQF
NA	TRBV28	TRBJ1-2	ASILSGQGAYNYGYT
few	TRBV6-1	TRBJ1-4	ASSTGATTNEKLF
NA	TRBV2	TRBJ1-5	ASKGQVNQPQH
NA	TRBV18	TRBJ2-4	ASSPPSGGNIQY
NA	TRBV6-6	TRBJ1-4	ASSYDRRNEKLF
NA	TRBV5-1	TRBJ1-1	ASSLGGPGGFGAF
NA	TRBV21-1	TRBJ2-5	AAHTLAETQY
NA	TRBV6-1	TRBJ1-4	ASSEAGDWGEKLF
NA	TRBV28	TRBJ2-7	ASSFVRGHEQY
NA	TRBV5-4	TRBJ2-1	ASSSNSGSYNEQF
NA	TRBV6-1	TRBJ1-4	ASSEAPNEGAGSKEKLF
NA	TRBV19	TRBJ2-7	ASSSRRTSGQYREQY
NA	TRBV6-1	TRBJ2-5	ASSEVGGFGETQY
NA	TRBV27	TRBJ1-2	ASSLTFTGSYGYT